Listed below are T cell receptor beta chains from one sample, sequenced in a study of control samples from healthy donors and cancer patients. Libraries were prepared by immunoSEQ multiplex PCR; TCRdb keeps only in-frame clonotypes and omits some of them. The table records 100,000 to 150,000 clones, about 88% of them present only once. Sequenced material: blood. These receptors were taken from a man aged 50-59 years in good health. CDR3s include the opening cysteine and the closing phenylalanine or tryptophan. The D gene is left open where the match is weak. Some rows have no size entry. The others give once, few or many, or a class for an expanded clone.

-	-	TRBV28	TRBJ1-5	TGTGCCAGCAGCGCACGGGACAACCGAAATCAGCCCCAGCATTTT	CASSARDNRNQPQHF
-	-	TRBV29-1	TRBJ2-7	TGCAGCGTTGAATGGGGGTACGAGCAGTACTTC	CSVEWGYEQYF
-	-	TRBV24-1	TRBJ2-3	TGTGCCACCAGTGCGGCTCCAGATCCCACAGATACGCAGTATTTT	CATSAAPDPTDTQYF
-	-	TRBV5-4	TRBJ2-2	TGTGCCAGCAGCAGGAGGTCCGGGGAGCTGTTTTTT	CASSRRSGELFF
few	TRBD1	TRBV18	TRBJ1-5	TGTGCCAGCTCACTTGCTGGACAGGGCAATCAGCCCCAGCATTTT	CASSLAGQGNQPQHF
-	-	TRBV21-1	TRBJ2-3	TGTGCCAGCAGCCCACGACTTATTCCATGGGATACGCAGTATTTT	CASSPRLIPWDTQYF
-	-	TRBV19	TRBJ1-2	TGTGCCAGTAGTATATTGTCGTCCGCCCTATATGGCTACACCTTC	CASSILSSALYGYTF
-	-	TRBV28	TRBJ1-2	TGTGCCAGCAGTTTACTCCCCGACAGCCTCTATGGCTACACCTTC	CASSLLPDSLYGYTF
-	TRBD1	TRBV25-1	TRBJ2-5	TGTGCCAGCAGAGGACAGGGCCCTGGGGAGACCCAGTACTTC	CASRGQGPGETQYF
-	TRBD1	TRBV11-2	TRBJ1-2	TGTGCCAGCAGCTTATCGGAAAGTCAGGGGGCAGACAACTATGGCTACACCTTC	CASSLSESQGADNYGYTF
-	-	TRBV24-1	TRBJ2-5	TGTGCCACCAGTGACCGGACAGAGGCTAAAGAGACCCAGTACTTC	CATSDRTEAKETQYF
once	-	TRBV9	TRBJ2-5	TGTGCCAGCAGCGTTGGGGGGCCTGGAGAGACCCAGTACTTC	CASSVGGPGETQYF
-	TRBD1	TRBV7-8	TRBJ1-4	TGTGCCAGCAGCTTCTCAGCGAGAGGACAGGATGCAACTAATGAAAAACTGTTTTTT	CASSFSARGQDATNEKLFF
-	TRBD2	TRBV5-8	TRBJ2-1	TGTGCCAGCAGTCTAGCGGGGGGGCTAGGCTACAATGAGCAGTTCTTC	CASSLAGGLGYNEQFF
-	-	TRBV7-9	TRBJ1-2	TGTGCCAGCAGCTTAGTTGTGGGGCCTGGCTATGGCTACACCTTC	CASSLVVGPGYGYTF
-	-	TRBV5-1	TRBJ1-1	TGCGCCAGCAGCTTGGGGACTGGGTTTACTGAAGCTTTCTTT	CASSLGTGFTEAFF
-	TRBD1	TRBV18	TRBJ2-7	TGTGCCAGCTCCTACTCACAGGGGGCGGGCTACGAGCAGTACTTC	CASSYSQGAGYEQYF
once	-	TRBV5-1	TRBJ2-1	TGCGCCAGCAGCCTCGGCCCAGGGGACTCCTACAATGAGCAGTTCTTC	CASSLGPGDSYNEQFF
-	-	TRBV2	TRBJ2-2	TGTGCCAGCAGGCGTAGCGAACCGAACACCGGGGAGCTGTTTTTT	CASRRSEPNTGELFF
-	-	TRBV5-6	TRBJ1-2	TGTGCCAGCAGCTTGGGGACAGTTTTCCGGTATGGCTACACCTTC	CASSLGTVFRYGYTF
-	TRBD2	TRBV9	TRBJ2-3	TGTGCCAGCAGCGAAGTCGCGGGGGGGCAAGATACGCAGTATTTT	CASSEVAGGQDTQYF
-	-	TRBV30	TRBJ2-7	TGTGCCTGGAGCCGAACCCCGATCTACGAGCAGTACTTC	CAWSRTPIYEQYF
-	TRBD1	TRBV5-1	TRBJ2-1	TGCGCCAGCACCCTCTCAGGGGGCTTTAACAATGAGCAGTTCTTC	CASTLSGGFNNEQFF
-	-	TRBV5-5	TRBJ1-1	TGTGCCAGCAGGCCGCCCGGGGGGAACACTGAAGCTTTCTTT	CASRPPGGNTEAFF
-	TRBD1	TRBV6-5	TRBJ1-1	TGTGCCAGCAGCTCCAGGACAGGAGCGAACACTGAAGCTTTCTTT	CASSSRTGANTEAFF
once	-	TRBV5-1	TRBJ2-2	TGCGCCAGCAGCTTAATCACAGGCACGAACACCGGGGAGCTGTTTTTT	CASSLITGTNTGELFF
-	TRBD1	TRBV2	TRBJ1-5	TGTGCCAGCAGCAACGGACAGGGCGGCAATCAGCCCCAGCATTTT	CASSNGQGGNQPQHF
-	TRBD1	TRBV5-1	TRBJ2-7	TGCGCCAGCAGCATCGGACAGGGCTCCTACGAGCAGTACTTC	CASSIGQGSYEQYF
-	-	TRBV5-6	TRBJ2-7	TGTGCCAGCAGCTTGAAGGGCGGTTCTCCTAACGAGCAGTACTTC	CASSLKGGSPNEQYF
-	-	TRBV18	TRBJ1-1	TGTGCCAGCTCAAGGACGCAGGAAGCTTTCTTT	CASSRTQEAFF
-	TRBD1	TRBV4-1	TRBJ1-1	TGCGCCAGCAGCCAAGTTGGGACAGGGGGCACTGAAGCTTTCTTT	CASSQVGTGGTEAFF
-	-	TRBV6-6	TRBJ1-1	TGTGCCAGCAGTTCCAACTTTGGGGACACTGAAGCTTTCTTT	CASSSNFGDTEAFF
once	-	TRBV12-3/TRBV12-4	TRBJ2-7	TGTGCCAGCAGTTTTGGGGGGAAGAACGAGCAGTACTTC	CASSFGGKNEQYF
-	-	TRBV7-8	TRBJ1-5	TGTGCCAGCAGCTCGGGTCCATTTAGCAATCAGCCCCAGCATTTT	CASSSGPFSNQPQHF
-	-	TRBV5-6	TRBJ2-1	TGTGCCAGCAGCGGCGGACCCCCCAATGAGCAGTTCTTC	CASSGGPPNEQFF
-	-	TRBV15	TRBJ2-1	TGTGCCACCAGCAGCGATCGGGTTTCCTACAATGAGCAGTTCTTC	CATSSDRVSYNEQFF
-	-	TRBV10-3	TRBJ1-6	TGTGCCATCAGTGACCCTTCTAGGGGTCAGCCACCCCTCCACTTT	CAISDPSRGQPPLHF
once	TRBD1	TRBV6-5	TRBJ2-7	TGTGCCAGCAGAAACGGACAGGAAGGAAAGCAGTACTTC	CASRNGQEGKQYF
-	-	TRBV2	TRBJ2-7	TGTGCCAGCAGTGATTCAGAAAACAGCTCCTACGAGCAGTACTTC	CASSDSENSSYEQYF
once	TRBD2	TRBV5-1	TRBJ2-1	TGCGCCAGCAGCTTGATCCCCCTAGCGGGGGGGCCTAGCACCTACAATGAGCAGTTCTTC	CASSLIPLAGGPSTYNEQFF
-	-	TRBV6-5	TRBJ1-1	TGTGCCAGCAGTTATAGGGGAGGGTCGGCTTTCTTT	CASSYRGGSAFF
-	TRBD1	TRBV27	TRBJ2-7	TGTGCCAGCAGTTTTGGGACAGGGGCAAGCGAGCAGTACTTC	CASSFGTGASEQYF
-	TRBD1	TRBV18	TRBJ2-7	TGTGCCAGCTCACCGACAGGGGGTGAGAGCTACGAGCAGTACTTC	CASSPTGGESYEQYF
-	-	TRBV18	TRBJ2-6	TGTGCCAGCTCACCAACAGGGTCCGGGTCTGGGGCCAACGTCCTGACTTTC	CASSPTGSGSGANVLTF
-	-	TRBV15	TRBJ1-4	TGTGCCACCAGCAGAGGGAGGGGGGCCCAAGAAAAACTGTTTTTT	CATSRGRGAQEKLFF
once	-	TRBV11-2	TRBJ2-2	TGTGCCAGCAGCCTTCAGGCGGGGGCGGCGAACACCGGGGAGCTGTTTTTT	CASSLQAGAANTGELFF
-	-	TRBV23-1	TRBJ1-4	TGCGCCAGCAGTCAATCGCCAGCGGATATGGTCTCAACTAATGAAAAACTGTTTTTT	CASSQSPADMVSTNEKLFF
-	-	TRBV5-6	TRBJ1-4	TGTGCCAGCAGCTGGAACACGGTTTTGCGACATGAAAAACTGTTTTTT	CASSWNTVLRHEKLFF
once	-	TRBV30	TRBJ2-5	TGTGCCTGGAGTAAAAGACGTGGAGAGACCCAGTACTTC	CAWSKRRGETQYF
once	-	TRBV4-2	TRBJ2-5	TGTGCCAGCAGCCAAGAAAGGGGATCCGGGGAGACCCAGTACTTC	CASSQERGSGETQYF
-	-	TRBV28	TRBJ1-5	TGTGCCAGCAGTTTAGTAACCAGGCCAGATCAGCCCCAGCATTTT	CASSLVTRPDQPQHF